A selection of T cell receptor beta chains follows, all from one sample in a study of early T cells in non-severe SARS-CoV-2 infection. MiXCR, run by TCRdb on the 5' RACE reads, gives a single entry per CDR3 protein. Of 28,000 or so distinct CDR3 sequences in the sample, about 3.8% were seen once. Sequencing used whole blood. The source of these receptors is an adult who was a healthcare worker with PCR-confirmed SARS-CoV-2 infection or an uninfected control (not recorded which). CDR3s include the opening cysteine and the closing phenylalanine or tryptophan. The order of the fields is clone size, D gene, V gene, J gene, CDR3 protein, CDR3 DNA. The D gene is left open where the match is weak. Not all rows give a size; the values are once, few, many and, for expanded clones, a class.

>-|-|TRBV7-8|TRBJ1-4
CASSARLTTNEKLFF
TGTGCCAGCAGCGCTAGGTTGACAACTAATGAAAAACTGTTTTTT
>many|-|TRBV15|TRBJ2-6
CATSPAGSKSTVLTF
TGTGCCACCAGCCCAGCCGGGAGCAAAAGCACCGTCCTGACTTTC
>medium-sized|-|TRBV6-5|TRBJ1-5
CASSSGQRRSQPQHF
TGTGCCAGCAGTTCAGGACAGAGACGGAGTCAGCCCCAGCATTTT
>many|TRBD1|TRBV3-1|TRBJ1-2
CASSQGLGQGTSGYTF
TGTGCCAGCAGCCAAGGGCTGGGACAGGGGACGTCTGGCTACACCTTC
>-|-|TRBV2|TRBJ2-5
CASSGTAQGTQYF
TGTGCCAGCAGTGGGACAGCACAAGGGACCCAGTACTTC
>many|-|TRBV7-2|TRBJ2-5
CASSLGARETQYF
TGTGCCAGCAGCCTGGGGGCCCGGGAGACCCAGTACTTC
>many|TRBD2|TRBV27|TRBJ2-1
CASSLSGRANEQFF
TGTGCCAGCAGTTTATCGGGGAGGGCCAATGAGCAGTTCTTC
>many|TRBD1|TRBV24-1|TRBJ1-2
CATSGTGGRGYTF
TGTGCCACCAGTGGGACAGGGGGTCGCGGCTACACCTTC
>-|-|TRBV5-1|TRBJ2-2
CASSFPGATGELFF
TGCGCCAGCAGCTTCCCGGGGGCCACCGGGGAGCTGTTTTTT
>many|-|TRBV29-1|TRBJ1-1
CSVTAGFTEAFF
TGCAGCGTGACAGCAGGCTTCACTGAAGCTTTCTTT
>few|TRBD2|TRBV7-9|TRBJ2-1
CASSGAGASYNEQFF
TGTGCCAGCAGTGGAGCGGGGGCCTCCTACAATGAGCAGTTCTTC
>few|-|TRBV12-3/TRBV12-4|TRBJ1-4
CASSFAGRLEKLFF
TGTGCCAGCAGTTTTGCAGGGAGGCTTGAAAAACTGTTTTTT
>many|TRBD1|TRBV24-1|TRBJ1-1
CATSDSRQGASTEAFF
TGTGCCACCAGTGATTCCCGACAGGGGGCAAGCACTGAAGCTTTCTTT
>many|-|TRBV10-1|TRBJ1-1
CASSESGSSVTEAFF
TGCGCCAGCAGTGAGTCAGGATCCTCGGTCACTGAAGCTTTCTTT
>many|-|TRBV7-2|TRBJ1-6
CASSPSGNINSPLHF
TGTGCCAGCAGCCCTTCGGGAAATATTAATTCACCCCTCCACTTT
>many|-|TRBV15|TRBJ1-1
CATSLTNRAFF
TGTGCCACCAGCCTAACAAATCGAGCTTTCTTT
>many|-|TRBV2|TRBJ1-6
CASSPTGNNSPLHF
TGTGCCAGCAGCCCCACAGGGAATAATTCACCCCTCCACTTT
>many|TRBD1|TRBV7-9|TRBJ2-5
CASSERDRGQETQYF
TGTGCCAGCAGCGAGAGGGACAGGGGGCAAGAGACCCAGTACTTC
>many|-|TRBV9|TRBJ2-1
CASSVGQRPRQNEQFF
TGTGCCAGCAGCGTAGGTCAGCGACCAAGGCAAAATGAGCAGTTCTTC
>many|-|TRBV20-1|TRBJ2-3
CSAITAMGTDTQYF
TGCAGTGCTATCACTGCGATGGGCACAGATACGCAGTATTTT